This note documents a single T cell receptor beta chain sequence. This entry comes from a study of blood T cell repertoires in COVID-19. Background on the study: Whether acute or convalescent, the COVID-19 samples came from the United States, Italy and Spain. PBMCs, B-cell-depleted T cells, or T cells provided the cDNA or gDNA that made up the material.

Per the study methods: Amplification with reference gene primers provided the estimates of nucleated cell counts. Assay used: immunoSEQ multiplex PCR; TCRdb lists only in-frame clones, some missing. V, J and clone size reflect that table, while D and trimming were determined from the DNA. The repertoire has tens of thousands of clones, around 87% of them found once; the top ten carry 20% to 25%. V was clipped by 4 bases and J by 8 bases; unmatched bases: 10. CDR1 SGHRS and CDR2 YFSETQ come from the germline V gene. The CDR3 has 14 amino acids. The Seattle patients joined while their infection was active and were tracked longitudinally afterward.

Material: peripheral blood. The TCR comes from a woman older than 75 with COVID-19, enrolled during active disease. This sequence joins TRBV5-1 and TRBJ1-2; 8 nucleotides line up with TRBD1. The CDR3 coding sequence is TGCGCCAGCAGCCAGGGACAGGCGAGACAAGGCTACACCTTC. This codes for CASSQGQARQGYTF.